This T cell receptor beta chain was identified in a study of regulatory T cells in long-lasting Graves disease. Whole-study results and caveats: TRBV28, TRBJ1-2 and TRBJ2-5 emerged as the favored segments in persistent disease. Small sample size may have lowered accuracy.

For TCR beta, libraries came from iRepertoire HTBI primers and Arm-PCR of CDR3 regions. MiXCR, run by TCRdb on the multiplex PCR reads, gives a single entry per CDR3 protein. The table lists hundreds of thousands of distinct CDR3 sequences, around a fifth of them singletons. The time point denotes: persistent/refractory GD, antithyroid drugs over 5 years with positive TRAb. From RNA extracted from PBMCs, the TCR library was made. Into tubes containing EDTA, approximately 8.9 milliliters of peripheral blood were drawn. V gave up 5 bases and J gave up 9 bases, with 16 bases separating them. Germline values: CDR1 KGHSH, CDR2 LQKENI. The CDR3 is 13 residues long. Worth noting for this clonotype: Its cognate antigen is unknown.

This clonotype originated in a female donor with Graves disease. This material consisted of peripheral blood mononuclear cells (PBMCs), taken when the disease was refractory, from a patient treated with antithyroid drugs. This chain connects TRBV18 to TRBJ1-2; weak D call: TRBD1 (5 bases). The DNA of the CDR3 is TGTGCCAGCTCAGGACAACTGACAGAGAGCTACACCTTC. This encodes CASSGQLTESYTF.